These 27 T cell receptor beta chains came from one sample sequenced in a study of blood T cell repertoires in COVID-19. Using immunoSEQ multiplex PCR, the repertoire was profiled, and TCRdb retains in-frame clones only, with some absent. The table records over 250,000 clones, about 86% of them present only once. The material sequenced was peripheral blood. These receptors were obtained from a woman in her seventies with COVID-19, enrolled during active disease.

V and J are TRBV27 and TRBJ2-5; D not certain. This CDR3 has 11 amino acids. Germline values: CDR1 MNHEY, CDR2 SMNVEV (reference sequence). The V and J ends lost 7 bases and 2 bases respectively, with 5 bases between them. CDR3 sequence reads: CASTVQETQYF. DNA for the CDR3: TGTGCCAGCACCGTACAAGAGACCCAGTACTTC.

The rearrangement links TRBV5-1 to TRBJ1-2, with D tentatively TRBD1 (5 bases). Germline V gene data show CDR1 as SGHRS and CDR2 as YFSETQ. The V and J ends lost 0 bases and 6 bases respectively, with 15 bases between them. The CDR3 spans 15 residues. CDR3 DNA sequence: TGCGCCAGCAGCTTGGATGCCAGGGTCAAAGATGGCTACACCTTC. It specifies CASSLDARVKDGYTF.

V usage is TRBV19 and J usage is TRBJ2-7; 9 bases fit TRBD1. The CDR3 runs to 14 residues. In germline, CDR1 is LNHDA, CDR2 SQIVND (reference sequence). Trimming at V came to 5 bases and at J to 2 bases, leaving 4 bases not matched to a gene. This CDR3 is CASSPGTGTYEQYF. CDR3 in DNA: TGTGCCAGTAGTCCCGGGACAGGGACCTACGAGCAGTACTTC. The entire variable domain, with the rest obtained from reference TRBV19 and TRBJ2-7, is as follows: DGGITQSPKYLFRKEGQNVTLSCEQNLNHDAMYWYRQDPGQGLRLIYYSQIVNDFQKGDIAEGYSVSREKKESFPLTVTSAQKNPTAFYLCASSPGTGTYEQYFGPGTRLTVT.

The V call is TRBV24-1, the J call TRBJ2-5; tentatively, D is TRBD2 (5 bases). Per germline, CDR1 KGHDR and CDR2 SFDVKD. V was clipped by 3 bases and J by 5 bases, with 15 bases between them. This CDR3 is built from 15 residues. The CDR3 nucleotides read TGTGCCACCAGTGATGGAGGCAACGGTCGGGAGACCCAGTACTTC. Encoded protein: CATSDGGNGRETQYF.

This clone was recorded only once. The chain is built from TRBV5-5 and TRBJ2-2; 11 nucleotides match TRBD2. The CDR3 covers 15 residues. Germline V gene lookup returns CDR1 SGHKS and CDR2 YYEKEE (reference sequence). J gave up 5 bases and V 5 bases, and 5 bases lay outside the gene matches. CDR3 in DNA: TGTGCCAGCAGACGACTAGCGGGGAAGACCGGGGAGCTGTTTTTT. It yields the protein CASRRLAGKTGELFF.

The chain links TRBV7-2 to TRBJ2-7; 7 bases match TRBD2. Trimming removed 3 bases from V and 7 bases from J; junction bases left unmatched: 12. Germline V gene data show CDR1 as SGHTA and CDR2 as FQGNSA. This CDR3 region has 15 residues. The CDR3 coding sequence is TGTGCCAGCAGCTTGGGAGGGATCAACGTCCGGGAGCAGTACTTC. Translation: CASSLGGINVREQYF.

This clone was detected ten times or more. CDR3 sequence: CATSDQGLGTDTQYF. The CDR3 coding sequence is TGTGCCACCAGTGATCAGGGGCTGGGGACAGATACGCAGTATTTT. V and J are TRBV24-1 and TRBJ2-3; maybe TRBD1 (6 bases). The V and J ends lost 3 bases and 3 bases respectively, with 12 bases between them. This CDR3 has 15 residues. Germline V CDR1 and CDR2: KGHDR, SFDVKD.

The rearrangement links TRBV7-9 to TRBJ1-4; 7 bases are a match to TRBD1. Germline CDR1 reads SEHNR; CDR2 reads FQNEAQ (reference sequence). The CDR3 runs to 15 residues. V lost 4 bases to trimming and J lost 7 bases; unmatched junction nucleotides: 9. This CDR3 is CASSSNDRVFEKLFF. CDR3 in DNA: TGTGCCAGCAGCTCGAATGACAGGGTTTTTGAAAAACTGTTTTTT. Using reference TRBV7-9 and TRBJ1-4 for the parts outside the CDR3, the full variable domain is DTGVSQNPRHKITKRGQNVTFRCDPISEHNRLYWYRQTLGQGPEFLTYFQNEAQLEKSRLLSDRFSAERPKGSFSTLEIQRTEQGDSAMYLCASSSNDRVFEKLFFGSGTQLSVL.

J is TRBJ2-7 and V is TRBV29-1; D is perhaps TRBD1 (5 bases). CDR1 is SQVTM, CDR2 ANQGSEA, per germline. Trimming took off 1 base at V and 1 base at J, with 20 bases between the two ends. This CDR3 is 17 amino acids long. The CDR3 reads CSVEVPGGRGPSYEQYF. As DNA, the CDR3 is TGCAGCGTTGAAGTCCCCGGTGGAAGGGGCCCTTCCTACGAGCAGTACTTC.

The chain recombines TRBV3-1 (or the pseudogene TRBV3-2) with TRBJ1-1, with D possibly being TRBD1 (5 bases). The CDR3 loop spans 16 amino acids. Germline CDR1 is LGHDT and CDR2 is YNNKEL (reference sequence). V lost 2 bases and J lost 4, with 17 bases in between. The CDR3 reads CASSQSDRGASTEAFF. The CDR3 nucleotides read TGTGCCAGCAGCCAATCAGACCGCGGGGCTTCCACTGAAGCTTTCTTT.

V gene TRBV2 combines with J gene TRBJ1-1, with D unresolved. Germline values: CDR1 SNHLY, CDR2 FYNNEI. Trimming stripped 6 bases from V and 0 bases from J, with 8 bases between. The CDR3 length is 13 residues. CDR3 residues: CASRPTVNTEAFF. The CDR3, as DNA: TGTGCCAGCAGACCCACAGTGAACACTGAAGCTTTCTTT.

This chain links TRBV14 with TRBJ2-2, with D hard to call. Germline CDR1 SGHDN, CDR2 FVKESK. The CDR3 is made up of 14 amino acids. The ends were cut back, 0 bases at V and 3 bases at J, with 5 bases in the middle. This CDR3 is CASSQDPYTGELFF. CDR3 nucleotide sequence: TGTGCCAGCAGCCAAGACCCATACACCGGGGAGCTGTTTTTT.

In this sample, this clone turned up a few times. The V gene is TRBV18, the J gene TRBJ2-7; D is uncertain. V was cut by 3 bases and J by 0 bases, with 6 bases left in between. The length of the CDR3 is 13 residues. CDR1 and CDR2 (germline): KGHSH, LQKENI. This chain's CDR3 is CASSPLSSYEQYF. The CDR3 bases are TGTGCCAGCTCACCGCTGAGCTCCTACGAGCAGTACTTC.

The chain recombines TRBV30 with TRBJ1-6; tentative D call: TRBD1 (5 bases). Between the trimmed V and J ends, which lost 3 bases and 0 bases, there was a span of 24 bases. This CDR3 contains 20 residues. Per the germline V gene, CDR1 is GTSNPN and CDR2 is SVGIG (reference sequence). The CDR3, as DNA: TGTGCCTGGAGCGTAAAACGACAAGGGGTTAGCAGCTCCTATAATTCACCCCTCCACTTT. It yields the protein CAWSVKRQGVSSSYNSPLHF.

The rearrangement uses TRBV24-1 and TRBJ1-1; TRBD1 matches 8 bases. The germline V gene encodes CDR1 KGHDR and CDR2 SFDVKD. This CDR3 has 16 amino acids. V lost 2 bases, J lost 7 bases, and 11 bases stayed unmatched. The CDR3 region has the DNA TGTGCCACCAGTGATTCTAGGACCGGGACAGGCGGTGAAGCTTTCTTT. Its translation is CATSDSRTGTGGEAFF.

The chain links TRBV30 to TRBJ1-1; TRBD1 is a possible D gene (6 bases). The CDR3 spans 12 residues. The germline V gene encodes CDR1 GTSNPN and CDR2 SVGIG (reference sequence). V was shortened by 5 bases and J by 6 bases, with 13 bases between the two germline ends. CDR3 sequence: CAWGAGAPEAFF. The CDR3 region has the DNA TGTGCCTGGGGAGCAGGGGCCCCTGAAGCTTTCTTT.

The chain couples TRBV19 to TRBJ2-7; 9 bases fit TRBD1. This CDR3 is built from 12 residues. Germline assignment: CDR1 LNHDA and CDR2 SQIVND (reference sequence). The J segment lost 7 bases and the V segment lost 10 bases, leaving 8 bases of the junction unmatched. CDR3 sequence reads: CATGQGRGEQYF. CDR3 DNA: TGTGCCACGGGACAGGGTCGAGGGGAGCAGTACTTC.

This chain connects TRBV3-1 (or the pseudogene TRBV3-2) to TRBJ2-5; TRBD1 is a possible D gene (6 bases). The ends were cut back, 4 bases at V and 2 bases at J, with 17 bases in the middle. This CDR3 spans 16 amino acids. Germline V gene data show CDR1 as LGHDT and CDR2 as YNNKEL (reference sequence). CDR3 bases: TGTGCCAGCAGCCTACTCCGGGACACCCAGCAAGAGACCCAGTACTTC. Its protein product is CASSLLRDTQQETQYF.

This chain joins TRBV5-6 and TRBJ1-1; weak D call: TRBD1 (6 bases). CDR1 is SGHDT and CDR2 is YYEEEE in the germline V gene. This CDR3 spans 13 amino acids. Trimming cost V 4 bases and J 2 bases, with 9 bases left between them. The CDR3 DNA reads TGTGCCAGCAGCGGGACACCAAACACTGAAGCTTTCTTT. Protein product: CASSGTPNTEAFF.

This rearrangement joins TRBV18 to TRBJ2-4; D might be TRBD1 (6 bases). This CDR3 region has 19 residues. CDR1 and CDR2 (germline): KGHSH, LQKENI. Trimming shortened V by 4 bases and J by 1 base, and 23 bases separated the two germline ends. The CDR3 region is CASSLQHRDIITAKNIQYF. Here the CDR3 DNA reads TGTGCCAGCTCACTTCAACACCGGGACATAATAACGGCCAAAAACATTCAGTACTTC. Full variable domain (rest looked up from reference TRBV18 and TRBJ2-4): NAGVMQNPRHLVRRRGQEARLRCSPMKGHSHVYWYRQLPEEGLKFMVYLQKENIIDESGMPKERFSAEFPKEGPSILRIQQVVRGDSAAYFCASSLQHRDIITAKNIQYFGAGTRLSVL.

This chain links TRBV18 with TRBJ2-6; perhaps TRBD1 as D (6 bases). CDR3 size: 16 residues. V was cut by 3 bases and J by 1 base, with 10 bases left in between. Germline V lookup: CDR1 KGHSH, CDR2 LQKENI. DNA of the CDR3: TGTGCCAGCTCACCGGACAGCTCTTCTGGGGCCAACGTCCTGACTTTC. It yields the protein CASSPDSSSGANVLTF.

The rearrangement joins TRBV4-1 to TRBJ1-1; 7 bases map to TRBD1. CDR1 and CDR2 (germline): MGHRA, YSYEKL. The CDR3 covers 14 residues. J lost 1 base, V lost 4 bases, and 3 bases had no gene match. DNA for the CDR3: TGCGCCAGCAGCCGAGGGACAGAGAACACTGAAGCTTTCTTT. It codes for CASSRGTENTEAFF.

This clone was observed a handful of times. The chain carries TRBV6-5 and TRBJ1-1; TRBD1 is a possible D gene (5 bases). The CDR3 is made up of 13 amino acids. V gave up 7 bases and J gave up 4 bases, with 13 bases separating them. Germline loops: CDR1 MNHEY, CDR2 SVGAGI. The CDR3 protein is CASTGTGGTEAFF. The CDR3 coding sequence is TGTGCCAGCACTGGGACCGGGGGCACTGAAGCTTTCTTT.

The chain links TRBV11-1 to TRBJ2-7; no firm D call. The CDR3 runs 15 residues. The germline V gene encodes CDR1 SGHAT and CDR2 FQDESV (reference sequence). V dropped 1 base and J dropped 0 bases, with 10 bases sitting between them. As DNA, the CDR3 is TGTGCCAGCAGCTTAGTGGCTGGGCTCTCCTACGAGCAGTACTTC. Translated, it gives CASSLVAGLSYEQYF.

J is TRBJ2-7 and V is TRBV29-1; 7 nucleotides agree with TRBD1. CDR1 is SQVTM, CDR2 ANQGSEA, per germline. The CDR3 runs to 13 residues. The J segment lost 0 bases and the V segment lost 8 bases, leaving 7 bases of the junction unmatched. CDR3 region: CSTTDRSSYEQYF. DNA for the CDR3: TGCAGCACAACGGACAGGAGCTCCTACGAGCAGTACTTC.

The genes are TRBV6-2 or TRBV6-3 and TRBJ1-2, with 7 nucleotides matching TRBD1. With V trimmed by 5 bases and J by 7 bases, 10 bases remained unmatched. Germline loops: CDR1 MNHEY, CDR2 SVGEGT. The CDR3 is made up of 14 amino acids. CDR3 bases: TGTGCCAGCAGTAGACAGGGACCGACCCCTGGCTACACCTTC. It specifies CASSRQGPTPGYTF.

The chain has TRBV4-1 and TRBJ2-2; 8 bases fit TRBD1. Germline trimming cut 5 bases from V and 2 bases from J; bases unmatched to any gene: 7. Looked up from germline, CDR1 is MGHRA and CDR2 is YSYEKL. This CDR3 has 16 residues. The CDR3 DNA sequence: TGCGCCAGCAGCTCAAACAGGGGGGATAACACCGGGGAGCTGTTTTTT. As protein: CASSSNRGDNTGELFF.